The clone carrying this T cell receptor (beta chain) appeared a few times. The CDR3 runs to 13 residues. Trimming shortened V by 5 bases and J by 6 bases, and 14 bases separated the two germline ends. Per germline, CDR1 SGHAT and CDR2 FQNNGV. These data originate in a study of patients and donors after allogeneic stem cell transplantation. MiXCR, applied by TCRdb to the RT-PCR reads, yields one record per CDR3 protein. This table holds hundreds of thousands of distinct CDR3 sequences, under 20% found once. Sequenced: blood, either unsorted or a sorted T cell fraction (not recorded which). The sequence was collected from a human donor who was either an allogeneic HSCT recipient or a stem cell or donor lymphocyte infusion donor (not recorded which). It is not recorded whose cells these are; they may come from a transplant donor. The genes are TRBV11-2 and TRBJ2-7; tentative D call: TRBD1 (6 bases). The CDR3 spells CASSLPGQVEQYF. The CDR3 DNA is TGTGCCAGCAGCCTCCCGGGACAAGTCGAGCAGTACTTC. The full variable domain, rest sourced from reference TRBV11-2 and TRBJ2-7, is EAGVAQSPRYKIIEKRQSVAFWCNPISGHATLYWYQQILGQGPKLLIQFQNNGVVDDSQLPKDRFSAERLKGVDSTLKIQPAKLEDSAVYLCASSLPGQVEQYFGPGTRLTVT.